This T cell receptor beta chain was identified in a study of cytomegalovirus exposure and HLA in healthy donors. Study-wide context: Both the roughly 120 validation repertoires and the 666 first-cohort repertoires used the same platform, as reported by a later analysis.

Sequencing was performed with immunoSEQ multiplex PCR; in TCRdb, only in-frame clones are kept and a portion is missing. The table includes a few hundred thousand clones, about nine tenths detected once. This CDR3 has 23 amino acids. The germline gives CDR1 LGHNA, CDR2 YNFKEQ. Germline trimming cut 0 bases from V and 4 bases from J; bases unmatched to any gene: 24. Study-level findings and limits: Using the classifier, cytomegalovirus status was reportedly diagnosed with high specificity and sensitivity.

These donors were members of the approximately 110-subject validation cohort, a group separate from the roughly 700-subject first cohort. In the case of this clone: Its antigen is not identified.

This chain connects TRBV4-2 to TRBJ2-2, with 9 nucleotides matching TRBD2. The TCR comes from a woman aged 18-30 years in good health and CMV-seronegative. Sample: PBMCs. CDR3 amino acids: CASSQDRIPGLAQRKGGTGELFF. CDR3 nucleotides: TGTGCCAGCAGCCAAGATCGCATACCGGGACTAGCCCAACGCAAAGGGGGCACCGGGGAGCTGTTTTTT.